This entry describes one T cell receptor (beta chain). No antigen is known for it. The data stem from a study of T cells in Graves' hyperthyroidism and ophthalmopathy. TCR beta CDR3 regions were amplified from RNA. HTBI primers were employed in a first-round RT-PCR of the TCR CDR3. TCRdb used MiXCR to reprocess the multiplex PCR reads, holding one entry per CDR3 protein. This sample carries fewer than 550,000 distinct CDR3 sequences, 15% to 18% of them seen once, and the ten largest clones take about 7.7%. Study outcomes and limitations: Ophthalmopathy could be told apart from stable hyperthyroidism with a 13 V-J model.

It was 8 to 10 ml of fresh peripheral blood that supplied the PBMCs. The CDR3 runs to 16 residues. The V and J ends lost 4 bases and 2 bases, in that order; junction bases with no gene match: 5. Germline loops: CDR1 SGHRS, CDR2 YFSETQ. The sequenced material came from blood. This chain links TRBV5-1 with TRBJ2-3; 12 nucleotides line up with TRBD2. The receptor was derived from a young woman with Graves' hyperthyroidism. CDR3 residues: CASSPGTSGFTDTQYF. CDR3 DNA: TGCGCCAGCAGCCCCGGGACTAGCGGGTTCACAGATACGCAGTATTTT.